The next 7 T cell receptor beta chains were all read from a single sample in a study of blood T cell repertoires in COVID-19. TCRdb keeps only in-frame clones here, not all; method: immunoSEQ multiplex PCR. The sample includes 310,000 or so clones, roughly nine tenths of them seen just once. The sequenced sample was peripheral blood. The origin of the receptors is a woman aged 30 to 39 with COVID-19, enrolled during active disease.

The chain is built from TRBV29-1 and TRBJ1-1; a possible D gene is TRBD1 (6 bases). Deletions cut 4 bases from V and 1 base from J, with 16 bases between. Germline assignment: CDR1 SQVTM and CDR2 ANQGSEA. This CDR3 is 15 amino acids long. Written as DNA, the CDR3 is TGCAGCGTTGGGAGGACAGCCTCGGGGAACACTGAAGCTTTCTTT. Its protein product is CSVGRTASGNTEAFF. Based on the CDR3 plus reference TRBV29-1 and TRBJ1-1, the full variable domain is SAVISQKPSRDICQRGTSLTIQCQVDSQVTMMFWYRQQPGQSLTLIATANQGSEATYESGFVIDKFPISRPNLTFSTLTVSNMSPEDSSIYLCSVGRTASGNTEAFFGQGTRLTVV.

J is TRBJ2-1 and V is TRBV5-1; weak D call: TRBD2 (6 bases). Germline V gene lookup returns CDR1 SGHRS and CDR2 YFSETQ. CDR3 length: 13 residues. V lost 4 bases, J lost 5 bases, and 10 bases lay in between. The CDR3 reads CASSPDYHNEQFF. CDR3 DNA sequence: TGCGCCAGCAGCCCGGACTACCACAATGAGCAGTTCTTC.

The J gene is TRBJ1-5, the V gene TRBV30; D may be TRBD1 (6 bases). The CDR3 is 15 residues long. Germline values: CDR1 GTSNPN, CDR2 SVGIG (reference sequence). V was pared by 0 bases and J by 6 bases, with 15 bases between. The CDR3 sequence: CAWSVQGLTGQPQHF. The CDR3 DNA follows: TGTGCCTGGAGTGTACAGGGACTAACGGGTCAGCCCCAGCATTTT.

This clone was counted a single time. The chain links TRBV7-3 to TRBJ2-1; 8 bases fit TRBD2. The CDR3 spans 16 residues. Germline V gives CDR1 SGHTA, CDR2 FQGTGA. Losses at the gene ends were 4 bases for V and 7 bases for J; bases not matched to a gene: 12. CDR3 amino acids: CASSYGPGLDKNEQFF. The CDR3 nucleotides are TGTGCCAGCAGCTATGGACCGGGACTAGACAAAAATGAGCAGTTCTTC.

The chain carries TRBV2 and TRBJ1-5; TRBD1 might be the D (6 bases). Germline values: CDR1 SNHLY, CDR2 FYNNEI. The CDR3 covers 18 residues. V lost 2 bases and J lost 2, with 19 bases in between. This CDR3 reads CASSEFFAGARGNQPQHF. The CDR3 DNA follows: TGTGCCAGCAGTGAATTTTTTGCGGGGGCGCGGGGCAATCAGCCCCAGCATTTT.

V and J are TRBV2 and TRBJ2-1; no clear D. Germline V lookup: CDR1 SNHLY, CDR2 FYNNEI. The germline V and J ends were trimmed by 5 bases and 4 bases, with 6 bases remaining between them. This CDR3 has 12 amino acids. Here the CDR3 DNA reads TGTGCCAGCAGTAACAGATACAATGAGCAGTTCTTC. Protein product: CASSNRYNEQFF. Full variable domain (outside the CDR3, taken from reference TRBV2 and TRBJ2-1): EPEVTQTPSHQVTQMGQEVILRCVPISNHLYFYWYRQILGQKVEFLVSFYNNEISEKSEIFDDQFSVERPDGSNFTLKIRSTKLEDSAMYFCASSNRYNEQFFGPGTRLTVL.

This sequence joins TRBV19 and TRBJ2-3; 9 bases are shared with TRBD2. Germline loops: CDR1 LNHDA, CDR2 SQIVND (reference sequence). Trimming cost V 3 bases and J 0 bases; bases outside gene matches: 13. This CDR3 spans 19 amino acids. Here the CDR3 reads CASSIPVAGGPISTDTQYF. The CDR3, as DNA: TGTGCCAGTAGTATCCCCGTGGCGGGAGGGCCTATCAGCACAGATACGCAGTATTTT.